This T cell receptor (beta chain) was found in a study of blood T cell repertoires in COVID-19. Produced via immunoSEQ multiplex PCR; TCRdb's table is partial and in-frame only. The top ten clones hold about 4.5% of a sample with some 99,000 clones, about 90% of them seen once. The germline V and J ends were trimmed by 1 base and 5 bases, with 10 bases remaining between them. Germline CDR1 is SGHRS and CDR2 is YFSETQ. This CDR3 is built from 14 residues. This clonotype originated in a man between 65 and 80 years old with acute or convalescent COVID-19. This chain connects TRBV5-1 to TRBJ2-1; D is perhaps TRBD2 (5 bases). Material: peripheral blood. CDR3 sequence (DNA): TGCGCCAGCAGCTTGCTCGGGAACCACAATGAGCAGTTCTTC. Translated, it gives CASSLLGNHNEQFF.